The entry that follows covers one T cell receptor (beta chain) sequence. The data belong to a study of shared T cell receptors in the human thymus. TCRdb's copy holds only in-frame clones and misses some; the assay was immunoSEQ multiplex PCR. The table lists 500,000 to 750,000 clones, more than 75% of them singletons. These data also featured in a second study, about human thymus T cells. That report adds: Finnish infants who were healthy and having corrective surgery for congenital heart defects made up the donors. Thymic tissue was derived from resections collected during corrective heart surgery. An apparent bias in V and J gene usage was seen in thymic and blood repertoires. Highly overlapping thymic repertoires in unrelated individuals were reported by related research.

The sample taken for sequencing was thymocytes. This receptor was taken from a boy under two years old with a congenital heart defect.

The CDR3 sequence: CASSPRQGTTGELFF. Here the CDR3 DNA reads TGTGCCAGCAGTCCCAGACAGGGCACCACCGGGGAGCTGTTTTTT. The V gene is TRBV28, the J gene TRBJ2-2, with 7 nucleotides matching TRBD1. The CDR3 sequence is 15 residues long. V trimming: 5 bases; J trimming: 4 bases; junction bases outside the gene matches: 7. CDR1 is MDHEN and CDR2 is SYDVKM in the germline V gene. Full variable domain (rest looked up from reference TRBV28 and TRBJ2-2): DVKVTQSSRYLVKRTGEKVFLECVQDMDHENMFWYRQDPGLGLRLIYFSYDVKMKEKGDIPEGYSVSREKKERFSLILESASTNQTSMYLCASSPRQGTTGELFFGEGSRLTVL.